The T cell receptor beta chain described here comes from a study of T cell clonality in common variable immunodeficiency. Findings and limits, study-wide: CVID patient heterogeneity limited repertoire-clinical complication correlations. TCRbeta clonality was increased in CVID versus healthy controls.

CDR3 length equals 13 residues. Germline V lookup: CDR1 LGHNA, CDR2 YNFKEQ. Control and CVID samples contributed equal amounts of genomic DNA. Clones were sequenced by immunoSEQ multiplex PCR, and TCRdb holds only the in-frame ones, with some missing. In total the sample includes more than 55,000 clones, none of them seen once. This clone was recorded at least ten times. What it recognizes is unknown. The junction departs from germline at one end; a sequencing error may be responsible. The CDR3 end lies 3 residues beyond the end of the read and is filled in from the germline J gene. V is TRBV4-2 and J is TRBJ1-2; unclear D gene. Material: peripheral blood mononuclear cells. This clonotype was obtained from a person aged 18-69 years in good health. The CDR3 loop is CASSQDLSYGYTF. The sequenced part of the CDR3 DNA is TGCGCCAGCAGCCAAGATCTATCCTATGGC.